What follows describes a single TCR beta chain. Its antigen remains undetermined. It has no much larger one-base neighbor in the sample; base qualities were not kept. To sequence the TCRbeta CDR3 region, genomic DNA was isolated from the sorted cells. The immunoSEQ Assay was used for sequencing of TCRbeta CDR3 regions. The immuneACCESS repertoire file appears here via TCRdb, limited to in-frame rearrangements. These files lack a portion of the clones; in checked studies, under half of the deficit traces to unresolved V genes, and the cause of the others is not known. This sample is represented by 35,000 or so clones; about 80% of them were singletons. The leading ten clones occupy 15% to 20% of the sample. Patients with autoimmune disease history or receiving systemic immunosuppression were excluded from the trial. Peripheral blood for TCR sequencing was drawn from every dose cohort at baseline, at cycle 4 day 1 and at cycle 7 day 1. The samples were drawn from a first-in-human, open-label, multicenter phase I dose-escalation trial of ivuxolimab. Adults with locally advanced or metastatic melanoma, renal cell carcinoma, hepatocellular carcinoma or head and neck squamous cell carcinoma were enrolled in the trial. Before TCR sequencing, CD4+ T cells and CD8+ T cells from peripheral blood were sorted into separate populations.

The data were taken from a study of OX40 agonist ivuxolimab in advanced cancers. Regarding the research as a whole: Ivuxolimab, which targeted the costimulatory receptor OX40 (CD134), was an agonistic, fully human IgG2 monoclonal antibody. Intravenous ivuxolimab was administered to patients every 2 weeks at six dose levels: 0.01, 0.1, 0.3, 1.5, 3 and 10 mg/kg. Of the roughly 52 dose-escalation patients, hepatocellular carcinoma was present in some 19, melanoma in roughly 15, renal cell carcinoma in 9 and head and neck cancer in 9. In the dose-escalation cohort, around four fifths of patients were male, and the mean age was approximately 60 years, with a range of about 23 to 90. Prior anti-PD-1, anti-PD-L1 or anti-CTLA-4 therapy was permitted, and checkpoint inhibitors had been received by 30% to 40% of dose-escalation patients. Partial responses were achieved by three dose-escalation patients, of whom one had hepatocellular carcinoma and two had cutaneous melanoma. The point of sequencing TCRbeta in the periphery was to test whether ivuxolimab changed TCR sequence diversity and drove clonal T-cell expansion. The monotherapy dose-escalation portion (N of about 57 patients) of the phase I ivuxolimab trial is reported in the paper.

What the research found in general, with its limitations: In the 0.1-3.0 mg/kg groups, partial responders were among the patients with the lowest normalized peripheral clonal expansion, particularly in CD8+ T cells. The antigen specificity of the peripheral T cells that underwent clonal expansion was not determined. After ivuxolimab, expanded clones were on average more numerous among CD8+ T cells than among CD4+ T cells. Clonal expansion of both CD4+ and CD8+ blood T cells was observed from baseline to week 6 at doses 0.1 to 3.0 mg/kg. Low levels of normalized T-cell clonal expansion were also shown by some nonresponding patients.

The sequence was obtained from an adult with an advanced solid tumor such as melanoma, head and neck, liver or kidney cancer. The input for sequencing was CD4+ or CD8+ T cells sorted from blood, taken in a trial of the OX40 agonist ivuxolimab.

CDR3 loop: CASSELNGYEQYF. The sequenced DNA: TGTGCCAGCAGTGAGCTGAACGGGTACGAGCAGTACTTC. The chain was built from TRBV6-4 and TRBJ2-7, with no reliable assignment of the D segment. CDR1 and CDR2 (MRHNA, SNTAGT) derive from the germline V gene. The CDR3 covers 13 residues, taking in both the cysteine and the phenylalanine. The kept DNA is CDR3 alone, 39 bases in frame from the first base. Trimming at the junction amounts to 3 bases on V and 4 bases on J, and the germline ends lie 10 bases apart.